The clone carrying this T cell receptor (beta chain) was detected a few times. This sample was included in a study of blood T cell repertoires in COVID-19. Study details: The origin of the acute and convalescent COVID-19 samples was the United States, Italy and Spain. T cells, B-cell-depleted T cells, or PBMCs provided the cDNA or gDNA that served as material.

Germline CDR1 and CDR2: WNHNN and SYGVQD (reference sequence). CDR3 length: 13 amino acids. V was trimmed by 7 bases and J by 2 bases, leaving 11 bases between them. Per the study methods: Reference gene primers were amplified, and this amplification served to estimate nucleated cell counts. Generated by immunoSEQ multiplex PCR, the TCRdb table keeps only in-frame clones and is missing some. The V and J calls and clone size come from that table; D and trimming were worked out from the DNA. The table records approximately 240,000 clones, roughly 84% of them present only once. The origin of this receptor is a man aged 45-60 years who had recovered from COVID-19. The genes are TRBV10-1 and TRBJ1-1; D call uncertain. Sequences were obtained from peripheral blood. The CDR3, as DNA: TGCGCCAGCAAAGTAGGGAGAAACACTGAAGCTTTCTTT. It specifies CASKVGRNTEAFF.